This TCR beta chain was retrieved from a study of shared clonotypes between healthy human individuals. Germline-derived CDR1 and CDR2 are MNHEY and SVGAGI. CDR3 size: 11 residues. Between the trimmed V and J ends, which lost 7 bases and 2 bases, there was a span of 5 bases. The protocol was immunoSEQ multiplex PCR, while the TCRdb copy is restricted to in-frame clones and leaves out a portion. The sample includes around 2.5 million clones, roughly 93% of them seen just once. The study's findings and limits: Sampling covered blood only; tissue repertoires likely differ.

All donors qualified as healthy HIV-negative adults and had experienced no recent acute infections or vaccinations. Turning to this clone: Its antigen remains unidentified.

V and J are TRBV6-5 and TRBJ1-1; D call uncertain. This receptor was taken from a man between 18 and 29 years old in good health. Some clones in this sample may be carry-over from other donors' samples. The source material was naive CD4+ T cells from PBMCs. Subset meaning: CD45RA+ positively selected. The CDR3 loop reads CASKRNTEAFF. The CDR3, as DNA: TGTGCCAGCAAGAGAAACACTGAAGCTTTCTTT.